This T cell receptor (beta chain) was recovered during a study of blood T cell repertoires in COVID-19. Whole-study context: The United States, Italy and Spain were the sources of the acute and convalescent COVID-19 samples. PBMCs, B-cell-depleted T cells, or T cells were the source of the cDNA or gDNA that made up the material.

Germline loops: CDR1 MNHEY, CDR2 SMNVEV (reference sequence). CDR3 size: 15 residues. Trimming shortened V by 2 bases and J by 0 bases, and 8 bases separated the two germline ends. Authors' processing steps: Cell counts per sample came from amplifying reference gene primers. The protocol was immunoSEQ multiplex PCR, while the TCRdb copy is restricted to in-frame clones and leaves out a portion. V, J and clone size are taken as reported in that table, and D and trimming were inferred from the DNA itself. The sample comprises tens of thousands of clones, 80% of which are singletons, and 15% to 20% rests with the top ten.

Input material: peripheral blood. This sequence originates from a woman of 80 years or more with acute or convalescent COVID-19. The V and J genes are TRBV27 and TRBJ1-3; tentative D call: TRBD1 (6 bases). The CDR3 spells CASSLTQGSGNTIYF. CDR3 sequence (DNA): TGTGCCAGCAGTTTAACACAGGGCTCTGGAAACACCATATATTTT.